This entry describes one TCR beta chain. When the RNA was reverse transcribed, random hexamers were used with an input of 0.5 to 1 ug. TCRdb ran MiXCR on the immunoSEQ multiplex PCR reads and lists one entry per CDR3 protein. The sample consists of about 130,000 distinct CDR3 sequences, approximately 95% of them appearing once. CDR1 is DFQATT and CDR2 is SNEGSKA in the germline V gene (reference sequence). The germline V and J ends were trimmed by 1 base and 8 bases, with 9 bases remaining between them. The CDR3 has 13 amino acids. The sequenced target, TCR beta, came from blood CD8+ and CD4+ T cells. The data were obtained in a study of CD8 T cells in Susac syndrome.

V usage is TRBV20-1 and J usage is TRBJ2-6; D is unresolved. The specimen was CD8+ T cells from PBMCs. The clonotype originates from a human donor with Susac syndrome. The CDR3 region has the DNA TGCAGTGCTAGAGGATCGGCCTCCAACGTCCTGACTTTC. Its protein is CSARGSASNVLTF.